The entry below gives a single TCR beta chain sequence along with its context. Trimming cost V 4 bases and J 4 bases; bases outside gene matches: 2. Germline assignment: CDR1 MNHEY and CDR2 SVGAGI. The CDR3 spans 14 residues. The data stem from a study of blood T cell repertoires in COVID-19. Turning to the study itself: Italy, Spain and the United States were the sources of the convalescent and acute COVID-19 samples. In each case, the material was cDNA or gDNA derived from T cells, B-cell-depleted T cells, or PBMCs.

Original processing methods: Reference gene primer amplification gave estimated nucleated cell counts. The assay was immunoSEQ multiplex PCR, and TCRdb's table has in-frame clones only and misses some. The DNA was the basis for D and trimming; V, J and clone size are from that table. The table includes about 58,000 clones, 85% detected once. The sequence was collected from a human donor in a cohort sampled during active COVID-19. Sequenced material: peripheral blood. The chain joins TRBV6-5 to TRBJ1-4, with 8 bases identical to TRBD1. CDR3 DNA: TGTGCCAGCAGTTCCAGGGGGCGTAATGAAAAACTGTTTTTT. Encoded protein: CASSSRGRNEKLFF.